Detailed here is one T cell receptor beta chain. The protocol was immunoSEQ multiplex PCR, while the TCRdb copy is restricted to in-frame clones and leaves out a portion. The data show 200,000 to 250,000 clones, around nine tenths seen once. The data stem from a study of blood T cell repertoires in COVID-19. Study-wide background: Acute and convalescent COVID-19 samples came from the United States, Italy and Spain.

Individuals aged about 18 to 90 years were recruited from 24 US areas. Categorization into cohorts depended on clinical history that participants reported. This CDR3 is 12 amino acids long. Germline values: CDR1 MNHEY, CDR2 SMNVEV (reference sequence). The trim removed 8 bases at V and 9 bases at J, leaving 8 bases unmatched. The sequenced material came from PBMCs or T cells enriched from blood (not recorded which). The TCR sequence derives from a woman in her twenties or thirties who had recovered from COVID-19. The V call is TRBV27, the J call TRBJ1-1; 8 bases are shared with TRBD1. The CDR3 loop is CASAPGGSQAFF. The CDR3, as DNA: TGTGCCAGCGCCCCAGGGGGCTCTCAAGCTTTCTTT.